This TCR beta chain was recorded in a study of cytomegalovirus exposure and HLA in healthy donors. Notes on the study in general: Donors belonging to an Asian-associated ancestry cluster reportedly showed fewer N-insertions in productive TCRs than the 666-donor mean, according to what a later analysis found. A missense variant in DCLRE1C was later tied to TCR beta V- and J-gene trimming.

Of note for this clone: Its antigen is as yet unknown.

V was clipped by 0 bases and J by 0 bases; unmatched bases: 3. Germline V lookup: CDR1 SGHRS, CDR2 YFSETQ. CDR3 size: 15 residues. In the PCR, 60 Vbeta and 13 Jbeta primers were used. Clones were read by immunoSEQ multiplex PCR, and TCRdb kept only the in-frame ones, dropping some. This sample contains about 54,000 clones. Sequencing was carried out using PBMCs. The gene calls are TRBV5-1 and TRBJ2-7; 7 nucleotides line up with TRBD1. This clonotype originated in a woman between 40 and 55 years old in good health and CMV-seronegative. As DNA, the CDR3 is TGCGCCAGCAGCTTGGCCGGGACAGTCTCCTACGAGCAGTACTTC. Protein product: CASSLAGTVSYEQYF.